Detailed here is one TCR beta chain. Its antigen has not been determined. No qualities accompany the bases; no much larger clone lies one base away. The cohort was made up of under 800 healthy bone marrow donors. At the time of sampling, every cohort member was nominally healthy, though immune exposures that went unrecorded were likely present. The donor tested CMV seronegative, placing the donor among the approximately 400 seronegative members of the cohort. A peripheral blood sample was provided by each donor, and peripheral blood mononuclear cells were used for TCR beta sequencing. Genomic DNA was extracted from the blood cell samples with the Qiagen DNeasy Blood Extraction Kit. This sample is drawn from a study of cytomegalovirus exposure and HLA in healthy donors (dated by TCRdb to 2017 to 2019). About the investigation overall: An earlier analysis of approximately 590 of the donors reported approximately 270 Gb of sequence data and some 120 million unique TCR beta sequences from around 200 million T cells. Rather than using new phenotypic data, the later analysis identified candidate immune exposures from TCR beta sequences and from how often those sequences occurred across donors. Among about 360 genotyped donors of the cohort, an average of approximately 250,000 unique TCR beta nucleotide sequences were sequenced per donor, roughly 20% of them non-productive. A later analysis re-examined previously published TCR beta repertoires from several hundred donors and added high-resolution HLA genotyping to investigate patterns of TCR occurrence. An earlier analysis of roughly 580 of the donors used high-throughput TCR beta sequencing to judge whether each TCR beta V gene segment behaved as functional or pseudogenic. Donor age, sex, ethnicity and CMV serostatus were collected together with the repertoire data. Roughly 5 DR-DQ haplotypes were treated as single units for association and clustering because of strong linkage in the cohort. HLA typing included class I and class II loci at four-digit resolution. Every repertoire in the discovery cohort had been generated on one and the same sequencing platform. An early release covering 500 to 750 HLA-typed donors comprised about 320 gigabases of sequencing data and approximately 85 million unique TCR sequences. The study combined high-throughput TCR immunosequencing, statistical association of individual TCRs with disease status, and machine learning to predict cytomegalovirus infection status. In addition to the first cohort of approximately 650 subjects, a separate validation cohort of 130 or so different subjects was used. The number of typed donors differed by locus: about 629-640 for A, B, C, DRB1 and DQB1; 522 for DQA1; about 600 for DPA1; and roughly 470 for DPB1. The genetic ancestry cluster associated with self-reported Caucasian donors included 80% to 90% of the approximately 430 genotyped donors. The aim of the study was to test whether cataloging public T cell receptors could identify signatures of past pathogen exposure. The T cell repertoires of 670 or so subjects were profiled by immunosequencing and related to cytomegalovirus serostatus. Genome-wide SNP genotypes for about 65% of the roughly 700 donors were used in a later genetic analysis, which treated that subset as a discovery cohort.

V sheds 3 bases and J sheds 4 bases, leaving 7 bases between their ends. The CDR3, cysteine through phenylalanine, is 13 amino acids long. The CDR3 DNA has 39 bases and is translated from base 1. CDR1 is given as LNHDA and CDR2 as SQIVND, both from the germline V gene (reference sequence). General findings and caveats noted by the study authors: The sequencing pipeline was judged likely to have produced a cluster of highly shared sequence variants as a technical artifact. Correlated functional status among segregating V segments might be attributable to linkage disequilibrium, but an unknown experimental factor could not be ruled out. The authors suggested that the approach could potentially be generalized to other disease states and immunological phenotypes. According to a later analysis, most CMV-associated TCR beta chains appeared to be HLA-restricted, and the HLA associations seemed to be driven largely by CMV exposure. A further reported finding was that TCR beta sequences accurately predicted the HLA-A and HLA-B alleles for most subjects in the first cohort. Some IMGT-functional V segments, including TRBV6-2 and TRBV6-3, could not be distinguished by the 87-base-pair reads and were therefore excluded. While some public TCRs were present in many individuals, most TCR sequences turned up only very rarely across donors. A later genetic analysis associated a missense DCLRE1C variant with V-gene and J-gene trimming of TCR beta chains, and an independent cohort replicated the association. Broadly in line with IMGT annotations, most TCR beta V segments showed up in productive rearrangements about 87% or about 30% of the time in an earlier analysis of under 700 of the donors. The cohort was sequenced for TCR beta chains only, and without alpha or paired-chain data the features that could be detected were limited. In a later analysis, HLA-associated TCR beta chains were found to be more clonally expanded and to have lower generation probabilities than equally common non-associated chains. In a later analysis, TCR association rates were found to vary across HLA loci, with the most associated TCRs seen for DRB1 alleles and the fewest for HLA-C alleles. Strong co-occurrence of HLA alleles, especially DR and DQ, made assigning TCR associations to individual alleles difficult. The study listed 150 to 200 TCR beta chains as associated with cytomegalovirus. In a later analysis, more than 15,000 TCR beta sequences were associated with specific HLA alleles at a false discovery rate of 0.05. A few of the identified cytomegalovirus-associated TCR beta chains were confirmed in vitro to be specific for cytomegalovirus antigens. Because counts were too low, around 18 rarely observed V segments, including chromosome 9 orphons, were left out of the earlier analysis of 587 of the donors. Compared with the approximately 720-donor mean, donors in an Asian-associated ancestry cluster had fewer N-insertions in productive TCRs, according to a later genetic analysis. HLA typing was unavailable for some donors at each locus, so association tests used only the typed subset. For the cohort, immune exposure information was limited to CMV serostatus. Several of the top co-occurrence clusters appeared to be linked to parvovirus B19, influenza, CMV and Epstein-Barr virus, according to a later analysis. The classifier was reported to diagnose cytomegalovirus status with high specificity and sensitivity in both the original cohort and the validation cohort. The presence/absence analyses assumed that sequencing depth was roughly uniform across donors, and that assumption may not be true.

The library was built by means of the immunoSEQ multiplex PCR assay. For the multiplex PCR, a mixture combining 60 forward primers for TCR Vbeta segments and 13 reverse primers for TCR Jbeta segments was used. The CDR3 region of rearranged TCR beta genes was amplified from genomic DNA with a multiplex PCR assay. On the Illumina HiSeq System, the amplified TCR beta libraries were sequenced as 87-base-pair reads. The study's own analysis went as follows. A later analysis tallied some 79 million unique TCR beta chains across the 666 repertoires, and approximately 12 million of those chains were shared by two or more donors. Raw reads were error-corrected and collapsed into unique sequences by a nearest-neighbor algorithm in which closely related sequences were merged to remove PCR and sequencing errors. V, D and J gene segments were assigned by aligning CDR3 sequences to IMGT reference sequences. For a sequence to be retained, at least a six-nucleotide match to both a V gene segment and a J gene segment was required. A rearrangement was called productive if the CDR3 had no stop codons and remained in frame with V and J, and every other rearrangement was called non-productive. CDR3 was defined by IMGT convention, running from the second conserved V-encoded cysteine to the conserved J-encoded phenylalanine. The earlier analysis of 587 of the donors excluded sequences that lacked an unambiguous match to a single V gene segment. An earlier analysis of some 610 of the donors called V segments functional above 56.7% productive rearrangements and segregating when the between-donor standard deviation exceeded 5%. A statistical classification framework was built to diagnose cytomegalovirus status from the catalog of TCR beta chain sequences. V and J gene assignment, in a later analysis, came from comparing TCR nucleotide sequences with IMGT/GENE-DB human TR gene sequences. A later analysis assigned CDR3 sequences and most-parsimonious VDJ recombination scenarios with the TCRdist pipeline. In a later analysis, each TCR beta chain was defined by its CDR3 amino acid sequence together with its V-gene family, and reads without a unique V-gene family were excluded. As a way to deal with suspected cross-contamination and a sequencing artifact, a later analysis dropped 592 nucleotide sequences that were highly shared and had low generation probability. A later analysis calculated a clonal expansion index for each public chain from normalized within-repertoire ranks of inferred template counts. In a later analysis, generation probabilities were computed using a VDJ recombination model fitted to out-of-frame rearrangements, and the results were checked against IGoR. A later analysis scored TCR-TCR, TCR-HLA and TCR-CMV co-occurrence with hypergeometric tests, applying a repertoire-size bias correction to TCR pairs. In a later analysis, false discovery rates were estimated by permuting HLA or CMV assignments 20 times. In a later analysis, co-occurring TCRs were grouped using DBSCAN, with TCRdist sequence similarity added in when clustering inside HLA-allele-positive subsets. Repertoires with fewer than 30,000 or more than 120,000 public chains, plus five repertoires with anomalous nucleotide sharing, were excluded from co-occurrence clustering. TCRdb provides this immuneACCESS table in a form limited to in-frame rearrangements. Some clones are lacking; in checked studies, under half of them reflect an unresolved V gene, and why the rest are absent is not known. The V and J calls and clone size were taken over from that table, and D and trimming were inferred from the DNA. The sample has a few hundred thousand clones on record, roughly 80% of them singletons. The ten largest clones capture 0.2% to 0.25% of the sample.

The source of this sequence is a girl aged 2 to 10 in good health and CMV-seronegative. Input material: PBMCs. The chain is assembled from TRBV19 and TRBJ2-1; the D gene lacks a confident call. The CDR3 here reads CASSMLVYNEQFF. In nucleotide form, the sequence is TGTGCCAGTAGTATGTTAGTTTACAATGAGCAGTTCTTC.